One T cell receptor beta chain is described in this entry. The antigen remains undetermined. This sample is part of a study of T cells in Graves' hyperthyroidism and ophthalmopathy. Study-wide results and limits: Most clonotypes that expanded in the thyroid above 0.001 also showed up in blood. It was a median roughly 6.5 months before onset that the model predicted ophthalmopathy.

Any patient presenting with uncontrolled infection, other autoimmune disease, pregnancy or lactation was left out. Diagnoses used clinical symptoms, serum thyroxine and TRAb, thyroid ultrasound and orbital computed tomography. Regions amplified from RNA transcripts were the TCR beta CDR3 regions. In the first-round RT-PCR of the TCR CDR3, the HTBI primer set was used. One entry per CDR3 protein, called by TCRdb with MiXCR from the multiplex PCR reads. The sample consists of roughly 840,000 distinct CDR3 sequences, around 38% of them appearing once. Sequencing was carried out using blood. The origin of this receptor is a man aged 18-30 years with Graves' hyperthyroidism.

CDR3 protein: CASTRDRERTEAFF. DNA for the CDR3: TGTGCCAGCACCCGGGACAGGGAGAGAACTGAAGCTTTCTTT. The V call is TRBV6-5, the J call TRBJ1-1, with TRBD1 identical over 9 bases. This CDR3 is 14 amino acids long. CDR1 and CDR2 from the germline V gene are MNHEY and SVGAGI. V shed 7 bases and J 5 bases; nucleotides not matched to a gene: 8.